The 6 T cell receptor beta chains below were found in one sample sequenced in a study of identical twins. TCRdb reanalysed the 5' RACE reads using MiXCR and keeps one entry per CDR3 protein. The table has roughly 250,000 distinct CDR3 sequences, 7.5% seen once. These same data were also listed under a study on yellow fever vaccine responses in identical twins.

The material sequenced was CD8+ T cells sorted from blood. These receptors were taken from a woman under 30 in good health.

This clonotype has a count of ten or more. This chain connects TRBV5-1 to TRBJ2-1, with a weak D call TRBD2 (6 bases). Germline CDR1 is SGHRS and CDR2 is YFSETQ. The V end was cut by 1 base, the J end by 7 bases, with 15 bases between. The CDR3 consists of 15 residues. Written as DNA, the CDR3 is TGCGCCAGCAGCTTGCAGGGAGGTTTGGGGAATGAGCAGTTCTTC. Translating gives CASSLQGGLGNEQFF.

A single count supports this clonotype. CDR3 coding DNA: TGTGCCAGCAGCACACAGGGGGCGGACGGCTACACCTTC. It is translated as CASSTQGADGYTF. The rearrangement joins TRBV13 to TRBJ1-2; 9 nucleotides agree with TRBD1. Looked up from germline, CDR1 is PRHDT and CDR2 is FYEKMQ (reference sequence). This CDR3 is built from 13 residues. V was pared by 5 bases and J by 8 bases, with 6 bases of the junction left unmatched.

This clonotype was found a few times. DNA for the CDR3: TGTGCCAGCAGGGGGGGGGGGAGTGGAGCAGATACGCAGTATTTT. Its translation is CASRGGGSGADTQYF. The chain uses TRBV7-8 and TRBJ2-3; 7 bases agree with TRBD2. V shed 6 bases, J shed 4 bases, and the junction held 10 bases outside the gene matches. The CDR3 is 15 residues long. CDR1 SGHVS and CDR2 FQNEAQ come from the germline V gene.

The genes are TRBV2 and TRBJ2-2; D ambiguous. The CDR3 is 13 residues long. The ends were cut back, 4 bases at V and 6 bases at J, with 9 bases in the middle. Germline V gene lookup returns CDR1 SNHLY and CDR2 FYNNEI. This CDR3 is CASSGPLSGELFF. For the CDR3, the DNA is TGTGCCAGCAGTGGGCCGCTATCCGGGGAGCTGTTTTTT.

This clonotype has more than one count but fewer than ten. The chain uses TRBV28 and TRBJ1-1, with TRBD1 as a possible D gene (6 bases). Deletions cut 8 bases from V and 2 bases from J, with 15 bases between. Germline V CDR1 and CDR2: MDHEN, SYDVKM. The CDR3 sequence is 14 residues long. The CDR3 coding sequence is TGTGCCAGCCGGGCGGACAGAGTAAACACTGAAGCTTTCTTT. Its translation is CASRADRVNTEAFF.

This clonotype was recorded a few times. The J gene is TRBJ1-1, the V gene TRBV6-6; possibly TRBD1 for D (6 bases). Germline CDR1 MNHNY, CDR2 SVGAGI (reference sequence). CDR3 length: 12 amino acids. Between the trimmed V and J ends, which lost 3 bases and 6 bases, there was a span of 8 bases. CDR3 coding DNA: TGTGCCAGCAGTTATTCAGGGGCTGAAGCTTTCTTT. Its translation is CASSYSGAEAFF.